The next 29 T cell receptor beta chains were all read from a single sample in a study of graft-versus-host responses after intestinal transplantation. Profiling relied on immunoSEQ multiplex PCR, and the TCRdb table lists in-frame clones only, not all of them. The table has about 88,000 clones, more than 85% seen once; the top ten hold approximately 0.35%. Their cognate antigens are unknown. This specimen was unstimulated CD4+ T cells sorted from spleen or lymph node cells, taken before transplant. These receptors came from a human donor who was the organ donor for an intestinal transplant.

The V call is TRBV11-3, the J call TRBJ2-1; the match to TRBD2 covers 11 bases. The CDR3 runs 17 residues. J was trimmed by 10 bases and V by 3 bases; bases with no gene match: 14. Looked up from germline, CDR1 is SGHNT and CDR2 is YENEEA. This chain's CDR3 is CASSFSVTSGSLHEQFF. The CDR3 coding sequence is TGTGCCAGCAGCTTTTCGGTCACTAGCGGGAGTCTCCACGAGCAGTTCTTC. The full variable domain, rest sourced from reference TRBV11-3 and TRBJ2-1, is EAGVVQSPRYKIIEKKQPVAFWCNPISGHNTLYWYLQNLGQGPELLIRYENEEAVDDSQLPKDRFSAERLKGVDSTLKIQPAELGDSAVYLCASSFSVTSGSLHEQFFGPGTRLTVL.

The CDR3 loop reads CAWGRVAEAFF. The CDR3 DNA sequence: TGTGCCTGGGGTCGCGTGGCTGAAGCTTTCTTT. This chain links TRBV30 with TRBJ1-1; the D is unclear. The CDR3 has 11 amino acids. CDR1 and CDR2 from the germline V gene are GTSNPN and SVGIG (reference sequence). Trimming shortened V by 5 bases and J by 6 bases, and 10 bases separated the two germline ends.

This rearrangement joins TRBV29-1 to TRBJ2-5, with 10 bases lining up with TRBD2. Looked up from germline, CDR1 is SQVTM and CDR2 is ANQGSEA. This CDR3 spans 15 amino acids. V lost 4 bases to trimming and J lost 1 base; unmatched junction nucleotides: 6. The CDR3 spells CSVGLLAGVQETQYF. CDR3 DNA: TGCAGCGTTGGTTTGCTAGCGGGAGTCCAAGAGACCCAGTACTTC. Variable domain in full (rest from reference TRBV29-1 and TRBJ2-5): SAVISQKPSRDICQRGTSLTIQCQVDSQVTMMFWYRQQPGQSLTLIATANQGSEATYESGFVIDKFPISRPNLTFSTLTVSNMSPEDSSIYLCSVGLLAGVQETQYFGPGTRLLVL.

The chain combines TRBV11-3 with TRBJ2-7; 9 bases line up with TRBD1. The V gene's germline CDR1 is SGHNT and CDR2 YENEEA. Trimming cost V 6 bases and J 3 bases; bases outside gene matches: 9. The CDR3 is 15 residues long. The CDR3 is CASSRHRDRVYEQYF. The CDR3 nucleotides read TGTGCCAGCAGTCGACACCGGGACAGGGTCTACGAGCAGTACTTC.

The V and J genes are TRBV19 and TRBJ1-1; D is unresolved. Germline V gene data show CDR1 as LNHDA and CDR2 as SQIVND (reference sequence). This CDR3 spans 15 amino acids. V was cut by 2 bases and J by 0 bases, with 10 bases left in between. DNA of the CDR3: TGTGCCAGTAGTATATCCGGGAGCATGAACACTGAAGCTTTCTTT. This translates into CASSISGSMNTEAFF.

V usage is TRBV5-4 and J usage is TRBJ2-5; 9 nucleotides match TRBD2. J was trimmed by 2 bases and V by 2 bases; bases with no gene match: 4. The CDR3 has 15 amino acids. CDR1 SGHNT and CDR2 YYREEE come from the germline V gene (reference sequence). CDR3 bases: TGTGCCAGCAGCTTATGGCTAGCGGGACAAGAGACCCAGTACTTC. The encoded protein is CASSLWLAGQETQYF.

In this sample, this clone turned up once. The CDR3 reads CASSLGRGANYGYTF. DNA of the CDR3: TGTGCCAGCAGCTTGGGTCGGGGGGCGAACTATGGCTACACCTTC. The rearrangement uses TRBV5-4 and TRBJ1-2, with a tentative D call TRBD1 (6 bases). CDR1 SGHNT and CDR2 YYREEE come from the germline V gene (reference sequence). Trimming cost V 0 bases and J 2 bases, with 11 bases left between them. The CDR3 consists of 15 residues. Using reference TRBV5-4 and TRBJ1-2 for the parts outside the CDR3, the full variable domain is ETGVTQSPTHLIKTRGQQVTLRCSSQSGHNTVSWYQQALGQGPQFIFQYYREEENGRGNFPPRFSGLQFPNYSSELNVNALELDDSALYLCASSLGRGANYGYTFGSGTRLTVV.

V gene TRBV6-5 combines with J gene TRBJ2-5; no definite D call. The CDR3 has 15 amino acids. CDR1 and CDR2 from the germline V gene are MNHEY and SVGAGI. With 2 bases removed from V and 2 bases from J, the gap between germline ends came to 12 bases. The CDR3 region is CASSYPPEEQETQYF. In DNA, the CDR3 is TGTGCCAGCAGTTACCCCCCAGAGGAGCAAGAGACCCAGTACTTC.

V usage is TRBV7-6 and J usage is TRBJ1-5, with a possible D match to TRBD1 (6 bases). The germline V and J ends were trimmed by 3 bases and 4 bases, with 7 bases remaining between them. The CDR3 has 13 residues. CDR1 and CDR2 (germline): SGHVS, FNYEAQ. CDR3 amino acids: CASSLRGNQPQHF. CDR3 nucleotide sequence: TGTGCCAGCAGCTTGAGGGGGAATCAGCCCCAGCATTTT.

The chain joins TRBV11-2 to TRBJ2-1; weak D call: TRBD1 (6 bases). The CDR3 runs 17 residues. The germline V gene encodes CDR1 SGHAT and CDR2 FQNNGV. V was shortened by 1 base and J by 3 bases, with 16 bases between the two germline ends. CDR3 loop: CASSLVAGAFLYNEQFF. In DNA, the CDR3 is TGTGCCAGCAGCTTAGTGGCAGGGGCCTTCCTCTACAATGAGCAGTTCTTC.

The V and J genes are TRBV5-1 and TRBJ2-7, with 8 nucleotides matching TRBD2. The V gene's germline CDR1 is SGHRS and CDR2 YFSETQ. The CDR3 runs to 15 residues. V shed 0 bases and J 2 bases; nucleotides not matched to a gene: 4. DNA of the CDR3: TGCGCCAGCAGCTTGGATCCCGGGAGGGCCTACGAGCAGTACTTC. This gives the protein CASSLDPGRAYEQYF.

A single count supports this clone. The CDR3 protein is CASHGGDTIYF. The DNA for the CDR3 is TGTGCCAGCCACGGAGGGGACACCATATATTTT. The chain recombines TRBV6-6 with TRBJ1-3; possibly TRBD1 for D (5 bases). V dropped 8 bases and J dropped 8 bases, with 10 bases sitting between them. The CDR3 runs to 11 residues. Germline V gives CDR1 MNHNY, CDR2 SVGAGI (reference sequence).

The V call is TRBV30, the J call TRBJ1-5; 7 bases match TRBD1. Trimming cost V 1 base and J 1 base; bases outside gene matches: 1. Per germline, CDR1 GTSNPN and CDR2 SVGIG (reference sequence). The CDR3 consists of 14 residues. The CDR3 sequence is CAWSATGSNQPQHF. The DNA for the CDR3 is TGTGCCTGGAGTGCGACAGGGAGCAATCAGCCCCAGCATTTT.

Here the CDR3 reads CASSEEGVYGYTF. The CDR3 DNA is TGTGCCAGCAGTGAAGAAGGGGTCTATGGCTACACCTTC. V and J are TRBV6-5 and TRBJ1-2; D possibly corresponds to TRBD1 (5 bases). CDR1 is MNHEY, CDR2 SVGAGI, per germline. The V and J ends lost 5 bases and 4 bases respectively, with 11 bases between them. The CDR3 runs to 13 residues.

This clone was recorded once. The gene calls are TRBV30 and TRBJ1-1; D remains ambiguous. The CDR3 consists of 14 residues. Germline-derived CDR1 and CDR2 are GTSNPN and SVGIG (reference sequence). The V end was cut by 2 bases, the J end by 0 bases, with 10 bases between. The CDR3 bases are TGTGCCTGGAGTTCAGGCGTTATGAACACTGAAGCTTTCTTT. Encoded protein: CAWSSGVMNTEAFF.

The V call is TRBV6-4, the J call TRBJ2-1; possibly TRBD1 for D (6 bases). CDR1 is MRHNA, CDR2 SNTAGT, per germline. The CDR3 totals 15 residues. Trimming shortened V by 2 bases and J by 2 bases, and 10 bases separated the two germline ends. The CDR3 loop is CASSDGQSPYNEQFF. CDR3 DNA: TGTGCCAGCAGTGACGGACAGTCCCCCTACAATGAGCAGTTCTTC.

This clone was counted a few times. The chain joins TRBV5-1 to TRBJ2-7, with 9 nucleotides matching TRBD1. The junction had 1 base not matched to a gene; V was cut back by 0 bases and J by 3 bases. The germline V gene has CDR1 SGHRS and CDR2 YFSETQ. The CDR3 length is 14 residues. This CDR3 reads CASSLVTGGYEQYF. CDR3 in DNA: TGCGCCAGCAGCTTGGTGACAGGGGGCTACGAGCAGTACTTC.

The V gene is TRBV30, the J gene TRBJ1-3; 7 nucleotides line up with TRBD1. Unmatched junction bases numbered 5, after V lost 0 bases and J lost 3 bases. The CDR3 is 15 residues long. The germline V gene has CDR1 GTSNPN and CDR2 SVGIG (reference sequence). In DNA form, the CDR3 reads TGTGCCTGGAGTGTACGGCAGGGGGATGGAAACACCATATATTTT. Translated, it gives CAWSVRQGDGNTIYF.

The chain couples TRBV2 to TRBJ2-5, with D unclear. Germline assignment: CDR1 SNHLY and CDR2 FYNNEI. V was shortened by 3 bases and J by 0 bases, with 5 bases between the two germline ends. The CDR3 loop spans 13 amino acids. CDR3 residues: CASSDRYQETQYF. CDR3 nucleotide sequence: TGTGCCAGCAGTGACCGGTACCAAGAGACCCAGTACTTC.

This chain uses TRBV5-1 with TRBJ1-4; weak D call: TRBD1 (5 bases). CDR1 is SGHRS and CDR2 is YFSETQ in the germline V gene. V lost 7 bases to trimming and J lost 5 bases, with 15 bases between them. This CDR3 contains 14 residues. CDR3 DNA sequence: TGCGCCAGCGGTCTGGTTGGGGGGAATGAAAAACTGTTTTTT. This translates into CASGLVGGNEKLFF.

This CDR3 reads CASSEVAYQPQHF. The CDR3 DNA is TGTGCCAGCAGTGAAGTGGCCTATCAGCCCCAGCATTTT. The chain couples TRBV6-1 to TRBJ1-5, with D unclear. Germline V lookup: CDR1 MNHNS, CDR2 SASEGT. This CDR3 region has 13 residues. With 1 base removed from V and 5 bases from J, the gap between germline ends came to 6 bases.

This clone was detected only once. CDR3 coding DNA: TGTGCCAGCAGCCCTATAAGTGGACAGGGTTTTCTTAATGAAAAACTGTTTTTT. Translated, it gives CASSPISGQGFLNEKLFF. The chain joins TRBV5-5 to TRBJ1-4, with 8 bases that match TRBD1. Trimming removed 4 bases from V and 4 bases from J; junction bases left unmatched: 15. Germline V CDR1 and CDR2: SGHKS, YYEKEE (reference sequence). This CDR3 is built from 18 residues. Variable domain in full (rest from reference TRBV5-5 and TRBJ1-4): DAGVTQSPTHLIKTRGQQVTLRCSPISGHKSVSWYQQVLGQGPQFIFQYYEKEERGRGNFPDRFSARQFPNYSSELNVNALLLGDSALYLCASSPISGQGFLNEKLFFGSGTQLSVL.

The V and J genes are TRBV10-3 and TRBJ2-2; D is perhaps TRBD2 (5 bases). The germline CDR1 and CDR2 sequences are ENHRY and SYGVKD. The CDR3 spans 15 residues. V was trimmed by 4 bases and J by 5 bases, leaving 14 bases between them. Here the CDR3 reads CAISAPLVVTGELFF. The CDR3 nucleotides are TGTGCCATCAGTGCCCCACTAGTGGTAACCGGGGAGCTGTTTTTT.

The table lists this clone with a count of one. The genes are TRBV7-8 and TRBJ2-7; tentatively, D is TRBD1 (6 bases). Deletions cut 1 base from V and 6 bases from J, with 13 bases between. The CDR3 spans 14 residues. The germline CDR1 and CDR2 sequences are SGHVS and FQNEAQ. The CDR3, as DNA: TGTGCCAGCAGCTTAGGGGCAGGGGTGGGCGAGCAGTACTTC. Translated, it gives CASSLGAGVGEQYF.

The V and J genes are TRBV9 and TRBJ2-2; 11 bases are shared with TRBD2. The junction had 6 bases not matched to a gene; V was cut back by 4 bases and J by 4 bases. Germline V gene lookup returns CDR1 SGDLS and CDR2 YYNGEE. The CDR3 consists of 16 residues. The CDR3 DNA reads TGTGCCAGCAGCCCCCCAACTAGCGGGGGCACCGGGGAGCTGTTTTTT. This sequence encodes CASSPPTSGGTGELFF.

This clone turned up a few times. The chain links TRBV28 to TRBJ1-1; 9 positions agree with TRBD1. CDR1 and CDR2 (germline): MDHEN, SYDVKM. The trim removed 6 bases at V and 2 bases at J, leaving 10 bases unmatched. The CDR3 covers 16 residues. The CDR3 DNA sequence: TGTGCCAGCAGCCTACATCCGGGACAGGGAAACACTGAAGCTTTCTTT. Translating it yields CASSLHPGQGNTEAFF.

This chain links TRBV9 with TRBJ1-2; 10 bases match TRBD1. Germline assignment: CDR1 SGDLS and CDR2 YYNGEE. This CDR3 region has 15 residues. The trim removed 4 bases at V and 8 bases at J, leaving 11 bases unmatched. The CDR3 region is CASSHFTTGGAGYTF. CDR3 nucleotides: TGTGCCAGCAGCCACTTTACGACAGGGGGCGCCGGCTACACCTTC.

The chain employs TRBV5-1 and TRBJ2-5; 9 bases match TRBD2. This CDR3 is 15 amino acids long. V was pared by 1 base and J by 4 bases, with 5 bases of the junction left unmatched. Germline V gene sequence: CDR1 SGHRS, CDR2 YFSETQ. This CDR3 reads CASSLNSGGIETQYF. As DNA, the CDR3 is TGCGCCAGCAGCTTGAACAGCGGGGGGATAGAGACCCAGTACTTC.

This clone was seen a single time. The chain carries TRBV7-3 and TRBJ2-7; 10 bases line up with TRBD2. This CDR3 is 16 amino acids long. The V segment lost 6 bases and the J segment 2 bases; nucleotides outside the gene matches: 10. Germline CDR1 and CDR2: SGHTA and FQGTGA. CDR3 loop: CASRSNWTSGAYEQYF. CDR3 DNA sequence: TGTGCCAGCAGATCTAACTGGACTAGCGGAGCCTACGAGCAGTACTTC.